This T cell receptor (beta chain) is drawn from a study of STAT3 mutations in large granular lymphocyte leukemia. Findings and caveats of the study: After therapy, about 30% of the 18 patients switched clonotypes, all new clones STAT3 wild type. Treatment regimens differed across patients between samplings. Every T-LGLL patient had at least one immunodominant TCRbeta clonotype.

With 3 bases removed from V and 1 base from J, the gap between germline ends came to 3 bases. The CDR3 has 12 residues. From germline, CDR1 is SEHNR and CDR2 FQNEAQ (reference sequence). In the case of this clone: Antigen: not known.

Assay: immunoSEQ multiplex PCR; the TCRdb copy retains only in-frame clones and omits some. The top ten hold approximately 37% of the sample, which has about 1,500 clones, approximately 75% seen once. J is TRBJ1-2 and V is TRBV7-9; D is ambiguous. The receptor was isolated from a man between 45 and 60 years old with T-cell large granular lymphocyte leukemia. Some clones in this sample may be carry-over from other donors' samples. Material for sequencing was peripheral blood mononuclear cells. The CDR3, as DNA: TGTGCCAGCAGCTTGGATAACTATGGCTACACCTTC. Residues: CASSLDNYGYTF.